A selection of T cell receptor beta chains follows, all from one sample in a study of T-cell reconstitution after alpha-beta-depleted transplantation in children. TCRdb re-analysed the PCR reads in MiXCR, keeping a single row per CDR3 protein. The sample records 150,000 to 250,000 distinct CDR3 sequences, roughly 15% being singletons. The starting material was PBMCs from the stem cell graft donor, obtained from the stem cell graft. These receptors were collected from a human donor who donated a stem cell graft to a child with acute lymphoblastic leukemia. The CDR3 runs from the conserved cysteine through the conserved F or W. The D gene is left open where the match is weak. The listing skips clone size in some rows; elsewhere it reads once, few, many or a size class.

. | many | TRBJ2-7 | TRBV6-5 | TGTGCCACTTGGGACCGAACATCCTACGAGCAGTACTTC | CATWDRTSYEQYF
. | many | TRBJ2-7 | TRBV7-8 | TGTGCCAGCAGCTTAGGACTAGTACTCTACGAGCAGTACTTC | CASSLGLVLYEQYF
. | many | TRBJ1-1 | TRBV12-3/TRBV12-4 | TGTGCCAGCAGCAGCCTCTGGGGCACTGAAGCTTTCTTT | CASSSLWGTEAFF
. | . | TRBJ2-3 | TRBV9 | TGTGCCAGCAGCGTAGCGACTGATGCAACCCGGCAGTATTTT | CASSVATDATRQYF
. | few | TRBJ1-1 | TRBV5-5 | TGTGCCAGCAGCTTTCGGGGGGAAACCGGTGAAGCTTTCTTT | CASSFRGETGEAFF
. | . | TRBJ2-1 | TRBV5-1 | TGCGCCACCACCTCGACGTCCTACAATGAGCAGTTCTTC | CATTSTSYNEQFF
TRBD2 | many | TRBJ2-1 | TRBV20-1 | TGCAGTCTCAGAACGGGGGGCTACAATGAGCAGTTCTTC | CSLRTGGYNEQFF
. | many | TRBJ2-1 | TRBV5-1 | TGCGCCAGCAGCTTGGGGGCAGGGGAGTATGAGCAGTTCTTC | CASSLGAGEYEQFF
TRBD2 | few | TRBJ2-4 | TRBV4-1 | TGCGCCAGCAGCCCGGGACTAGCGGGAGGGCCGGCCAAAAACATTCAGTACTTC | CASSPGLAGGPAKNIQYF
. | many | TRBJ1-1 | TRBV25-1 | TGTGCCAGCAGTGGACTGGGGAGCCCGAACACTGAAGCTTTCTTT | CASSGLGSPNTEAFF
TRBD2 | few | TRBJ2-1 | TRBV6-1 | TGTGCCAGCAGTGAACGTATAGGGGAGGGGTACAATGAGCAGTTCTTC | CASSERIGEGYNEQFF
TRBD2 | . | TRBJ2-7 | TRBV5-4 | TGTGCCAGCAGCTTGGGGACTAGCAGTTACGAGCAGTACTTC | CASSLGTSSYEQYF
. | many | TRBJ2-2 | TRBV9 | TGTGCCAGCAGCGCCTTCACCGGGGAGCTGTTTTTT | CASSAFTGELFF
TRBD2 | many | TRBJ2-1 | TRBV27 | TGTGCCAGCAGTTTACCAGGCTGGGCTAGCGGCAATGAGCAGTTCTTC | CASSLPGWASGNEQFF
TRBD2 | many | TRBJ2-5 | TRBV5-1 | TGCGCCAGCAGCTACGGACTAGCGGGAGTGTCAGAGACCCAGTACTTC | CASSYGLAGVSETQYF
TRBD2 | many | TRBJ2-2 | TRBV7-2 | TGTGCCAGCAGCACGAGCGGGAGTCGCACCGGGGAGCTGTTTTTT | CASSTSGSRTGELFF
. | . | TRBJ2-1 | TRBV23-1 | TGCGCCAGCAGTCAATCTAAGGCAGGGCCCTCCTACAATGAGCAGTTCTTC | CASSQSKAGPSYNEQFF
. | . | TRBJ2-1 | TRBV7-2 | TGTGCCAGCAGCTTACGGGGGTTCTATGAGCAGTTCTTC | CASSLRGFYEQFF
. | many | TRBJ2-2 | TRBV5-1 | TGCGCCAGCAGCTCTAATACGCAGGACGGGACCGGGGAGCTGTTTTTT | CASSSNTQDGTGELFF
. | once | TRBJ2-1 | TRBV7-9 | TGTGCCAGCAGCGCCCGGGTTGAGGGGATTGAGCAGTTCTTC | CASSARVEGIEQFF
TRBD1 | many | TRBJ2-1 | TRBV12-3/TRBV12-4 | TGTGCCAGCAGTTCCATTGCCCAGGGGGCGACTCGAGATGAGCAGTTCTTC | CASSSIAQGATRDEQFF
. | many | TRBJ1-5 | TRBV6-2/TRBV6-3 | TGTGCCAGCGCGCCTGTCGGCAATCAGCCCCAGCATTTT | CASAPVGNQPQHF
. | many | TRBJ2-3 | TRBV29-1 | TGCAGCGCCCACGGGACGGTTAACACAGATACGCAGTATTTT | CSAHGTVNTDTQYF
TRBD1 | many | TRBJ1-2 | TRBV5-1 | TGCGCCAGCAGCGCAGGGACAGGGGATGCTGGCTACACCTTC | CASSAGTGDAGYTF
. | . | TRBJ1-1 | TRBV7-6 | TGTGCCAGCAGCTTAGGTAGGGCCAACACTGAAGCTTTCTTT | CASSLGRANTEAFF
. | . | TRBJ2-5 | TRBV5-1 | TGCGCCAGCAGCTCGCTGGAGCGGGAGACCCAGTACTTC | CASSSLERETQYF
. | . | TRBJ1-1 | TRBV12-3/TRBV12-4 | TGTGCCAGCAGTTTACGACGGAGGAACACTGAAGCTTTCTTT | CASSLRRRNTEAFF
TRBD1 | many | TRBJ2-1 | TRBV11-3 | TGTGCCAGCAGCTCTAGGACAGGGGTGGGTGAGCAGTTCTTC | CASSSRTGVGEQFF
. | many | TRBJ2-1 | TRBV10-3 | TGTGCCATCAGGGGGATAGGGGAGGAGCAGTTCTTC | CAIRGIGEEQFF
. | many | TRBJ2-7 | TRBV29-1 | TGCAGCGTTGAAGATACGGTCTACGAGCAGTACTTC | CSVEDTVYEQYF
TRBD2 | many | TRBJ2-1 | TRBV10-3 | TGTGCCATCAGTGAGTTTAGCGGGAGCCGCCACAATGAGCAGTTCTTC | CAISEFSGSRHNEQFF
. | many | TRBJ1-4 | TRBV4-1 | TGCGCCAGCAGCCAAGATGGCCGGATTGCAACTAATGAAAAACTGTTTTTT | CASSQDGRIATNEKLFF
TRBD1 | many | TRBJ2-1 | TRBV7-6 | TGTGCCAGCAGCCCTAGGACAGGGTGGCATGAGCAGTTCTTC | CASSPRTGWHEQFF
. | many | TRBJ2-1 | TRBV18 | TGTGCCAGCTCACCACAGGTACGGAGCTCCTACAATGAGCAGTTCTTC | CASSPQVRSSYNEQFF
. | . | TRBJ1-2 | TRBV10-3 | TGTGCCATCGGCGGGACGGCCAACATTGGCTACACCTTC | CAIGGTANIGYTF
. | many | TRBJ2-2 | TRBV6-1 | TGTGCCAGCAGAAGACCCGTGGGGACCGGGGAGCTGTTTTTT | CASRRPVGTGELFF
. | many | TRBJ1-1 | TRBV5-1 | TGCGCCAGCAGCTTGGTGGCAGGGGTTAAGAACACTGAAGCTTTCTTT | CASSLVAGVKNTEAFF
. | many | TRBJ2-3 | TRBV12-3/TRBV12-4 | TGTGCCAGCAGTTTCCCCGGTCATAGCACAGATACGCAGTATTTT | CASSFPGHSTDTQYF
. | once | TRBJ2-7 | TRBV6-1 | TGTGCCAGCAGTCAGGGCCCCAGGTTGGAGCAGTACTTC | CASSQGPRLEQYF
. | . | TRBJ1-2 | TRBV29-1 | TGCAGCGGGCTGGGCAGCGAATTCTATGGCTACACCTTC | CSGLGSEFYGYTF
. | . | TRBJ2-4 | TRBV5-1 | TGCGCCAGCTCCGAGAGCGGTACCTCTCCCCTGTCCAAAAACAGTCAGTACTTC | CASSESGTSPLSKNSQYF
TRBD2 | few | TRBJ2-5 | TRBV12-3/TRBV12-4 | TGTGCCAGCAGCCTTAGGGCCGGGAGGGCCCTCTCTGAGACCCAGTACTTC | CASSLRAGRALSETQYF
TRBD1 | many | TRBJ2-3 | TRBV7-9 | TGTGCCAGCAGCTCGGGACAGGGCACAGATACGCAGTATTTT | CASSSGQGTDTQYF
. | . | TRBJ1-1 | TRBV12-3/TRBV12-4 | TGTGCCAGCAACCTAGGGGGGGGGAGCCCTGAAGCTTTCTTT | CASNLGGGSPEAFF
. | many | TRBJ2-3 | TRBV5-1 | TGCGCCAGCAGCTTAGGGCAGGTGGCTGGAGATACGCAGTATTTT | CASSLGQVAGDTQYF
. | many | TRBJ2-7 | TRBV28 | TGTGCCAGCAGTTCCCTGGACCTCTACGAGCAGTACTTC | CASSSLDLYEQYF
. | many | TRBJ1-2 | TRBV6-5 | TGTGCCAGCAGTTATTCAGGGAACTATGGCTACACCTTC | CASSYSGNYGYTF
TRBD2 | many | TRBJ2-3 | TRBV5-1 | TGCGCCAGCGGGTCCACTAGCGGGAGATTGTATTTT | CASGSTSGRLYF
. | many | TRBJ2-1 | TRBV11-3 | TGTGCCAGCAGCTTTGGTGGGAGTGTCAATGAGCAGTTCTTC | CASSFGGSVNEQFF